Below are 13 T cell receptor beta chains sequenced from a single sample in a study of T cell repertoires in cytomegalovirus infection. One entry per CDR3 protein results from TCRdb running MiXCR on the reads. The sample yields approximately 240,000 distinct CDR3 sequences, roughly 12% seen once. The sequencing sample was made of PBMCs. The receptors come from a human donor in good health (CMV status not recorded). Some clones in this sample may be carry-over from other donors' samples.

This clonotype occurred a few times. This sequence joins TRBV2 and TRBJ2-7; no definite D call. V shed 4 bases and J shed 7 bases, with 14 bases lying between them. The CDR3 is made up of 13 amino acids. Germline V gives CDR1 SNHLY, CDR2 FYNNEI. The CDR3 loop reads CASSADSLGEQYF. The CDR3 DNA reads as TGTGCCAGCAGTGCTGACTCCCTGGGAGAGCAGTACTTC.

The chain links TRBV20-1 to TRBJ2-7; D may be TRBD1 (6 bases). From germline, CDR1 is DFQATT and CDR2 SNEGSKA (reference sequence). V was clipped by 1 base and J by 3 bases, with 16 bases between them. This CDR3 is built from 15 residues. This CDR3 reads CSARAPGAPGYEQYF. DNA for the CDR3: TGCAGTGCTAGAGCCCCAGGGGCCCCGGGCTACGAGCAGTACTTC.

In its sample, this clonotype was seen many times. The chain has TRBV20-1 and TRBJ2-2, with D perhaps matching TRBD2 (5 bases). The germline V and J ends were trimmed by 0 bases and 2 bases, with 13 bases remaining between them. The CDR3 consists of 16 residues. Germline CDR1 reads DFQATT; CDR2 reads SNEGSKA (reference sequence). CDR3 sequence: CSARDRRTVNTGELFF. CDR3 nucleotides: TGCAGTGCTAGAGATCGTAGGACTGTAAACACCGGGGAGCTGTTTTTT.

This clonotype was observed many times. The chain combines TRBV29-1 with TRBJ2-7, with D possibly called TRBD1 or TRBD2 (5 bases each). The length of the CDR3 is 14 residues. Germline lookup yields CDR1 SQVTM and CDR2 ANQGSEA. Trimming removed 6 bases from V and 0 bases from J, with 15 bases in between. The CDR3 DNA is TGCAGCGTGGGGGTTGCCAGAGACTCCTACGAGCAGTACTTC. Its protein product is CSVGVARDSYEQYF.

This clonotype appeared a few times. The rearrangement links TRBV29-1 to TRBJ2-3, with TRBD2 matching 8 bases. This CDR3 comprises 12 residues. With V trimmed by 6 bases and J by 2 bases, 1 base remained unmatched. Germline V gene sequence: CDR1 SQVTM, CDR2 ANQGSEA. The CDR3 DNA reads TGCAGCGTGACTAGCGTCACAGATACGCAGTATTTT. It translates to CSVTSVTDTQYF.

This clonotype was counted ten times or more. The V call is TRBV11-2, the J call TRBJ2-2; 10 nucleotides align to TRBD2. Unmatched junction bases numbered 8, after V lost 5 bases and J lost 5 bases. The germline gives CDR1 SGHAT, CDR2 FQNNGV. The CDR3 spans 16 residues. CDR3 in DNA: TGTGCCAGCAGCCTGCTAGCGGGAGAAGGTACCGGGGAGCTGTTTTTT. It specifies CASSLLAGEGTGELFF.

There are many counts of this clonotype. This sequence joins TRBV20-1 and TRBJ1-4; D call uncertain. The CDR3 is 11 amino acids. V lost 2 bases and J 5 bases, leaving 3 bases between the germline ends. CDR1 and CDR2 (germline): DFQATT, SNEGSKA (reference sequence). CDR3 loop: CSARQNEKLFF. Here the CDR3 DNA reads TGCAGTGCTAGACAGAATGAAAAACTGTTTTTT.

Ten or more counts support this clonotype. V usage is TRBV7-2 and J usage is TRBJ1-1, with D hard to call. The CDR3 length is 13 residues. V was clipped by 2 bases and J by 6 bases, with 10 bases between them. CDR1 is SGHTA, CDR2 FQGNSA, per germline. CDR3 residues: CASSLSGGAEAFF. CDR3 sequence (DNA): TGTGCCAGCAGCTTATCCGGCGGCGCTGAAGCTTTCTTT.

The rearrangement links TRBV12-3 or TRBV12-4 to TRBJ2-2; a weak D match, TRBD1 (5 bases). CDR3 length: 15 amino acids. Trimming shortened V by 5 bases and J by 0 bases, and 10 bases separated the two germline ends. The CDR3 protein is CASSTRTTNTGELFF. CDR3 bases: TGTGCCAGCAGTACGCGGACAACGAACACCGGGGAGCTGTTTTTT.

This clonotype was counted ten times or more. The rearrangement links TRBV24-1 to TRBJ2-2; 8 positions agree with TRBD1. Germline V gene sequence: CDR1 KGHDR, CDR2 SFDVKD. The V and J ends lost 2 bases and 5 bases, in that order; junction bases with no gene match: 3. The CDR3 runs 15 residues. The CDR3 region has the DNA TGTGCCACCAGTGATTCCAGGGGGCAAACCGGGGAGCTGTTTTTT. Translating gives CATSDSRGQTGELFF.

This clonotype was counted at least ten times. The rearrangement joins TRBV6-1 to TRBJ1-2; D not certain. V was shortened by 0 bases and J by 5 bases, with 7 bases between the two germline ends. The CDR3 loop spans 13 amino acids. CDR1 MNHNS and CDR2 SASEGT come from the germline V gene. CDR3 coding DNA: TGTGCCAGCAGTGAAGCAGTAAATTATGGCTACACCTTC. This codes for CASSEAVNYGYTF.

At least ten counts were recorded for this clonotype. The chain employs TRBV6-5 and TRBJ2-3; TRBD2 aligns across 10 bases. The germline CDR1 and CDR2 sequences are MNHEY and SVGAGI. V gave up 2 bases and J gave up 4 bases; unmatched junction bases: 9. This CDR3 contains 17 residues. CDR3 DNA sequence: TGTGCCAGCAGTTACCCTCCTCTAGCGGGAGTTGCAGATACGCAGTATTTT. Residues: CASSYPPLAGVADTQYF.

This clonotype was seen at least ten times. This chain uses TRBV20-1 with TRBJ2-3; 15 bases fit TRBD2. Germline V gene sequence: CDR1 DFQATT, CDR2 SNEGSKA (reference sequence). This CDR3 spans 17 amino acids. The ends lost 0 bases at V and 5 bases at J; junction bases unmatched: 6. The CDR3 loop is CSARDLGLAGGKDTQYF. The CDR3 bases are TGCAGTGCTAGAGACCTGGGACTAGCGGGAGGTAAAGATACGCAGTATTTT.